Sequencing of this T cell receptor beta chain was carried out in a study of CD8 T cells in Susac syndrome (dated by TCRdb to between 2019 and 2020). Concerning the study at large: Repertoire sequencing was used to test whether CD8+ T cell activation and differentiation in Susac syndrome was antigen driven. CD8+ T cell repertoire clonality was compared between about 12 healthy donors, some 14 Susac syndrome patients and approximately 16 multiple sclerosis patients.

About this clonotype: Its antigen has not been determined. No base-level quality is on record; no much larger clone is a single base apart.

Trimming costs V 6 bases and J 9 bases, and their ends lie 18 bases apart. Based on the germline V gene (reference sequence), the CDR1 and CDR2 sequences are LNHDA and SQIVND. CDR3 length: 14 amino acids, cysteine to phenylalanine. Only CDR3 DNA remains: 42 bases, in frame from the first base. Overall results and qualifications from the work: The TCR sequencing and HLA analysis was acknowledged to have included a relatively small number of individuals.

RNA was extracted using the RNeasy kit, and about 0.45 to 1 ug of the RNA was reverse transcribed with random hexamers. The immunoSEQ multiplex PCR assay, covering 54 Vbeta and 13 Jbeta segments, was used to amplify TCR beta CDR3 regions. Bias from PCR amplification was corrected by using a synthetic template baseline for primer optimization and for computational correction. Per the original workflow: Only productive sequences were kept, with reads annotated to V, D and J genes according to IMGT and analyzed in immunoSEQ Analyzer. Clonality was calculated as one minus the Shannon entropy normalized by log2 of the number of productive unique sequences. For each patient and control, public and private clones were evaluated among the 100 most prevalent clones. A clone was defined as Susac-specific if it was absent from the healthy and MS cohorts, from over a thousand published viral clones and from other ImmuneACCESS disease sequences. TCRdb handled the public reads itself, with Q25 trimming in fastp and clone calling in MiXCR, and kept productive beta chains. Rows with one shared CDR3 protein collapse into an entry with the most common genes and DNA. None of the V and J calls come from the authors' own analysis; TCRdb made them. Recorded for this sample are approximately 200,000 distinct CDR3 sequences; roughly 92% of them occurred a single time. About 0.13% of the sample rests with the top ten.

Peripheral blood CD8+ and CD4+ T cells from healthy donors, Susac syndrome patients and multiple sclerosis patients were profiled by high-throughput TCR beta sequencing. The multiple sclerosis controls were treatment-naive patients who had stable or active relapsing-remitting disease and met the revised McDonald criteria. Bulk CD8+ and CD4+ T cells were purified by magnetic negative isolation, while CD8+ TEMRA cells were enriched using FACS. Blood was drawn into EDTA tubes, processed within 24 hours, and PBMCs were isolated by density gradient centrifugation. PBMCs intended for TCR sequencing were cryopreserved in liquid nitrogen and were subsequently thawed in a 37 degrees C water bath. The sorted or isolated CD4+, CD8+ and CD8+ TEMRA cells reached a purity of at least 90%.

The V and J segments used are TRBV19 and TRBJ2-1, and perhaps TRBD1 as D gene, on 6 matching bases. This sequence was found in a human donor with multiple sclerosis. Sequencing input: CD8+ T cells from PBMCs. The nucleotide sequence reads as follows: TGTGCCAGTAGCCGGTCGGGACATACAAGTGAGCAGTTCTTC. This gives the protein CASSRSGHTSEQFF.